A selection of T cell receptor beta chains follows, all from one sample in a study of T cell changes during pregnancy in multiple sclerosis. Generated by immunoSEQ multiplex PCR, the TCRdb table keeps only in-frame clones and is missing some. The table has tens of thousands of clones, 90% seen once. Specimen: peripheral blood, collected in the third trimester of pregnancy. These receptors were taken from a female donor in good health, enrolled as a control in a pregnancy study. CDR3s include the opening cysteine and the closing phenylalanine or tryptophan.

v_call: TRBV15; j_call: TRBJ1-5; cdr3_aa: CATSRGQENQPQHF
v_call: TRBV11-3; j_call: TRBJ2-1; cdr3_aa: CASSSSRFNEQFF
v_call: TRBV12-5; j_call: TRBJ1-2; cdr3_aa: CASEVEGNYGYTF
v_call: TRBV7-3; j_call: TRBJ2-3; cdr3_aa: CASSPHWGPSADTQYF
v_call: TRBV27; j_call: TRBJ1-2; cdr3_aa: CASSLLAGKGGYTF
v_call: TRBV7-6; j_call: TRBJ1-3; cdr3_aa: CASSLGGPLSGNTIYF
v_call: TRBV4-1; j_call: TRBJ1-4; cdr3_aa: CASSQWSANEKLFF
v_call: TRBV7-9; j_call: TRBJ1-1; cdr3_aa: CASSLGTGGSTEAFF
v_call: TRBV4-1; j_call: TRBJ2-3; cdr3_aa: CASSQAGLSTDTQYF
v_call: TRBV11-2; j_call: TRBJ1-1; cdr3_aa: CASSLDWETQAAFF
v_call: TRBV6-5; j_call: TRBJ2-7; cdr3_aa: CASSYGQSSYEQYF
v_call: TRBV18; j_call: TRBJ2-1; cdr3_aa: CASSGDNEQFF
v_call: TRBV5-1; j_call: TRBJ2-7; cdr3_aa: CASSISGSFYEQYF
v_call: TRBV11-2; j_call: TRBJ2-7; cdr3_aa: CASSDSVQGPYEQYF
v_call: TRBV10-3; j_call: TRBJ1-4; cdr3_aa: CATRGVEKLFF
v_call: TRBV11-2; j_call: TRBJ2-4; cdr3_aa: CASSPGGLKNIQYF
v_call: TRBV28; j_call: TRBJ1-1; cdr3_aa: CATRTVPHLNTEAFF
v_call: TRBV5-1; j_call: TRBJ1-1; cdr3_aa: CASSLNRENTEAFF
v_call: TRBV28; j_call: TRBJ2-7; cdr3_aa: CASSLGVYSYEQYF
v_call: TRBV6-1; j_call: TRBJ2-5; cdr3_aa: CASSELAGGQETQYF
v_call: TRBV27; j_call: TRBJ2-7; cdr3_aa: CASSPDSGSPYEQYF
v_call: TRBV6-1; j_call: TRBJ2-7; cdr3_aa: CASEWSSGSLSEQYF
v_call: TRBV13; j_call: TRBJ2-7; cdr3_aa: CASSEGGGYEQYF
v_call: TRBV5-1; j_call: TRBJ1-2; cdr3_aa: CASSDTGGGSDGGYTF
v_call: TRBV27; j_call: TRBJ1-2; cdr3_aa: CASIGTGVRAVYGYTF
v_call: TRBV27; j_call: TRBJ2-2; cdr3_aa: CAAGVAGELFF
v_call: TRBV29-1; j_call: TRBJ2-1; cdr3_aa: CSVEPASGRGYEQFF
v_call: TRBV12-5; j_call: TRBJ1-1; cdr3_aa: CASGLFGTEAFF
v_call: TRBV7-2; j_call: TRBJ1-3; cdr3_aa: CASSLAAHHSGNTIYF
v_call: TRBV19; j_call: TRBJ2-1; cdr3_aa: CASSIWTGGYYEQFF
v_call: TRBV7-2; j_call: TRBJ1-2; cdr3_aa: CASSPGLGGGGNGYTF